This entry lists 26 T cell receptor beta chains sequenced from one sample in a study of CD8 T cells in Susac syndrome (dated by TCRdb to about 2019). Preparation of the library involved the immunoSEQ multiplex PCR assay. RNA was extracted with the RNeasy kit and 0.5 to 1 ug was reverse transcribed using random hexamers. The public reads were reanalyzed by TCRdb: fastp trimming at Q25, MiXCR alignment, in-frame beta chains only. Merged by CDR3 protein, the rows form single entries marked with the most common genes and DNA. The sample table contains approximately 150,000 distinct CDR3 sequences; only one count was recorded for approximately 96% of them. 0.065% to 0.095% of the sample lies in the top ten. The sequencing sample was made of CD4+ T cells from PBMCs. These receptors originate from a human donor with Susac syndrome.

This chain uses TRBV27 with TRBJ2-2; a possible D gene is TRBD1 (5 bases). The germline V gene encodes CDR1 MNHEY and CDR2 SMNVEV (reference sequence). The CDR3 extends over 13 amino acids. V lost 8 bases, J lost 7 bases, and 14 bases lay in between. CDR3 residues: CASGVLGVGELFF. The CDR3 bases are TGTGCCAGCGGGGTCCTAGGGGTCGGGGAGCTGTTTTTT.

The rearrangement joins TRBV3-1 to TRBJ2-7, with 11 bases aligning to TRBD2. CDR1 and CDR2 (germline): LGHDT, YNNKEL (reference sequence). The CDR3 contains 15 residues. V gave up 1 base and J gave up 7 bases; unmatched junction bases: 6. The chain's CDR3 is CASSQGTSGRREQYF. As DNA, the CDR3 is TGTGCCAGCAGCCAAGGGACTAGCGGGCGGCGGGAGCAGTACTTC.

The chain links TRBV12-3 or TRBV12-4 to TRBJ2-7; no clear D gene. V lost 1 base and J 6 bases, leaving 10 bases between the germline ends. The CDR3 has 13 residues. The CDR3 nucleotides read TGTGCCAGCAGTTTAGTCGATATTCCCGAGCAGTACTTC. This codes for CASSLVDIPEQYF.

The chain employs TRBV2 and TRBJ2-5; TRBD2 matches at 11 bases. The germline gives CDR1 SNHLY, CDR2 FYNNEI. V shed 6 bases, J shed 4 bases, and the junction held 1 base outside the gene matches. The CDR3 has 13 residues. DNA for the CDR3: TGTGCCAGCAGGGGACTAGCGGTAGAGACCCAGTACTTC. Protein: CASRGLAVETQYF.

The chain joins TRBV29-1 to TRBJ1-1; D possibly corresponds to TRBD1 (6 bases). Germline V CDR1 and CDR2: SQVTM, ANQGSEA. Deletions cut 5 bases from V and 1 base from J, with 14 bases between. CDR3 length: 14 residues. CDR3 in amino acids: CSVLNRAPNTEAFF. CDR3 bases: TGCAGCGTTTTAAACAGGGCCCCGAACACTGAAGCTTTCTTT.

This chain uses TRBV9 with TRBJ1-2, with 10 bases fitting TRBD1. Per germline, CDR1 SGDLS and CDR2 YYNGEE. This CDR3 comprises 14 residues. The V gene end was trimmed by 4 bases and the J gene end by 6 bases; junction bases not matched to a gene: 6. CDR3 bases: TGTGCCAGCAGCTCGACAGGGGGCGGACATGGCTACACCTTC. It translates to CASSSTGGGHGYTF.

The CDR3 loop reads CASSVGTEYGYTF. CDR3 nucleotide sequence: TGTGCCAGCAGTGTGGGGACAGAGTATGGCTACACCTTC. The rearrangement uses TRBV2 and TRBJ1-2; 7 positions agree with TRBD1. The CDR3 is made up of 13 amino acids. CDR1 is SNHLY and CDR2 is FYNNEI in the germline V gene. V shed 4 bases, J shed 5 bases, and the junction held 4 bases outside the gene matches. Full variable domain (remainder filled in from reference TRBV2 and TRBJ1-2): EPEVTQTPSHQVTQMGQEVILRCVPISNHLYFYWYRQILGQKVEFLVSFYNNEISEKSEIFDDQFSVERPDGSNFTLKIRSTKLEDSAMYFCASSVGTEYGYTFGSGTRLTVV.

This clonotype was seen once. The rearrangement links TRBV3-1 to TRBJ1-2, with 7 bases aligning to TRBD1. With V trimmed by 1 base and J by 7 bases, 9 bases remained unmatched. Germline loops: CDR1 LGHDT, CDR2 YNNKEL (reference sequence). There are 15 residues in the CDR3. The CDR3 bases are TGTGCCAGCAGCCAAGTCTTGCAGGGACAGTCTGGCTACACCTTC. Amino acids: CASSQVLQGQSGYTF.

As DNA, the CDR3 is TGTGCCAGCAGCGACCCCGGGACAGGGAACGAGCAGTACTTC. This codes for CASSDPGTGNEQYF. The chain has TRBV2 and TRBJ2-7, with TRBD1 identical over 9 bases. The V and J ends lost 6 bases and 5 bases, in that order; junction bases with no gene match: 8. Looked up from germline, CDR1 is SNHLY and CDR2 is FYNNEI. The CDR3 consists of 14 residues. The variable domain in full, completed from reference TRBV2 and TRBJ2-7, reads EPEVTQTPSHQVTQMGQEVILRCVPISNHLYFYWYRQILGQKVEFLVSFYNNEISEKSEIFDDQFSVERPDGSNFTLKIRSTKLEDSAMYFCASSDPGTGNEQYFGPGTRLTVT.

This clonotype came up once. Here the CDR3 reads CASSNEKGQGAYTGELFF. Written as DNA, the CDR3 is TGTGCCAGCAGCAATGAGAAGGGACAGGGGGCGTACACCGGGGAGCTGTTTTTT. The J gene is TRBJ2-2, the V gene TRBV21-1; TRBD1, the table's D call, lacks a check against the DNA. TRBV21-1 counts as a pseudogene. The CDR3 totals 18 residues.

This clonotype appeared a single time. The chain links TRBV29-1 to TRBJ1-1; D not certain. This CDR3 has 13 amino acids. Germline CDR1 is SQVTM and CDR2 is ANQGSEA. The germline V and J ends were trimmed by 6 bases and 0 bases, with 11 bases remaining between them. The CDR3 is CSVLTGMNTEAFF. CDR3 nucleotide sequence: TGCAGCGTCCTGACCGGAATGAACACTGAAGCTTTCTTT.

This chain uses TRBV2 with TRBJ2-1; 9 bases agree with TRBD1. The V gene's germline CDR1 is SNHLY and CDR2 FYNNEI. This CDR3 spans 15 amino acids. V was pared by 6 bases and J by 1 base, with 4 bases of the junction left unmatched. The CDR3 here is CASRDGTGSYNEQFF. The DNA for the CDR3 is TGTGCCAGCAGGGACGGGACAGGGTCCTACAATGAGCAGTTCTTC.

J is TRBJ2-2 and V is TRBV7-9; a possible D gene is TRBD1 (6 bases). Trimming took off 2 bases at V and 6 bases at J, with 7 bases between the two ends. This CDR3 region has 13 residues. Looked up from germline, CDR1 is SEHNR and CDR2 is FQNEAQ (reference sequence). CDR3 sequence reads: CASSLRQAGELFF. CDR3 bases: TGTGCCAGCAGCTTAAGACAGGCCGGGGAGCTGTTTTTT.

The chain recombines TRBV28 with TRBJ1-2, with D perhaps TRBD1 (5 bases). Germline CDR1 and CDR2: MDHEN and SYDVKM. The CDR3 runs to 15 residues. Deletions cut 4 bases from V and 0 bases from J, with 12 bases between. As DNA, the CDR3 is TGTGCCAGCAGTTCGACGGGGCTGACTAACTATGGCTACACCTTC. Amino acids: CASSSTGLTNYGYTF.

The chain links TRBV4-1 to TRBJ2-5; D may be TRBD1 (5 bases). CDR3 length equals 14 residues. The germline gives CDR1 MGHRA, CDR2 YSYEKL. Trimming took 2 bases from V and 4 from J, leaving 11 bases between them. The CDR3 loop reads CASSQPGFGETQYF. The CDR3 nucleotides read TGCGCCAGCAGCCAACCAGGGTTTGGAGAGACCCAGTACTTC.

The V call is TRBV29-1, the J call TRBJ2-3; D gene unclear. Trimming pared 2 bases from V and 0 bases from J, leaving 12 bases between. Germline V lookup: CDR1 SQVTM, CDR2 ANQGSEA. The CDR3 sequence is 15 residues long. Written as DNA, the CDR3 is TGCAGCGTTGAACCCGCCTGGGGAAGCACAGATACGCAGTATTTT. Translating gives CSVEPAWGSTDTQYF.

This clonotype is a singleton in its sample. The V gene is TRBV5-6, the J gene TRBJ1-2; 8 bases map to TRBD1. V was pared by 3 bases and J by 3 bases, with 1 base of the junction left unmatched. Per the germline V gene, CDR1 is SGHDT and CDR2 is YYEEEE. This CDR3 contains 13 residues. CDR3 loop: CASSSQGDYGYTF. Written as DNA, the CDR3 is TGTGCCAGCAGCTCACAGGGGGACTATGGCTACACCTTC.

The V call is TRBV5-1, the J call TRBJ2-7; D not resolved. Germline V gives CDR1 SGHRS, CDR2 YFSETQ. Trimming cost V 1 base and J 1 base, with 6 bases left between them. CDR3 length: 13 residues. Here the CDR3 DNA reads TGCGCCAGCAGCTTGCAGGCTTCCTACGAGCAGTACTTC. This sequence encodes CASSLQASYEQYF. Together with reference TRBV5-1 and TRBJ2-7, the CDR3 gives the full variable domain: KAGVTQTPRYLIKTRGQQVTLSCSPISGHRSVSWYQQTPGQGLQFLFEYFSETQRNKGNFPGRFSGRQFSNSRSEMNVSTLELGDSALYLCASSLQASYEQYFGPGTRLTVT.

The J gene is TRBJ1-1, the V gene TRBV2; TRBD1 matches 8 bases. The CDR3 totals 14 residues. Per germline, CDR1 SNHLY and CDR2 FYNNEI. The junction had 5 bases not matched to a gene; V was cut back by 6 bases and J by 2 bases. Here the CDR3 reads CASSRTGINTEAFF. As DNA, the CDR3 is TGTGCCAGCAGCCGGACAGGGATCAACACTGAAGCTTTCTTT.

This clonotype was picked up a small number of times. The CDR3 nucleotides read TGTGCCAGCAGTTTACGAGTAGAGACCCAGTACTTC. Residues: CASSLRVETQYF. The chain employs TRBV28 and TRBJ2-5; the D is unclear. V was pared by 2 bases and J by 4 bases, with 5 bases between. The CDR3 spans 12 residues. Looked up from germline, CDR1 is MDHEN and CDR2 is SYDVKM.

This chain links TRBV12-3 or TRBV12-4 with TRBJ2-2; TRBD1 agrees at 7 bases. The CDR3 loop spans 15 amino acids. J gave up 7 bases and V 4 bases, and 9 bases lay outside the gene matches. The CDR3 is CASSSLTGAVGELFF. As DNA, the CDR3 is TGTGCCAGCAGTTCCCTTACAGGGGCCGTCGGGGAGCTGTTTTTT.

J is TRBJ2-7 and V is TRBV29-1; a possible D gene is TRBD1 (6 bases). Germline V CDR1 and CDR2: SQVTM, ANQGSEA. The CDR3 covers 12 residues. The V end was cut by 4 bases, the J end by 2 bases, with 9 bases between. CDR3 residues: CSVVGGPYEQYF. The CDR3 nucleotides read TGCAGCGTTGTTGGGGGCCCCTACGAGCAGTACTTC.

This sequence joins TRBV9 and TRBJ2-3; 9 bases map to TRBD2. Germline CDR1 is SGDLS and CDR2 is YYNGEE. The CDR3 sequence is 15 residues long. V gave up 3 bases and J gave up 5 bases; unmatched junction bases: 7. The CDR3 sequence is CASSALAGAGDTQYF. CDR3 nucleotide sequence: TGTGCCAGCAGCGCTTTAGCGGGGGCGGGAGATACGCAGTATTTT.

The J gene is TRBJ2-5, the V gene TRBV7-3, with D maybe TRBD1 (5 bases). CDR1 is SGHTA and CDR2 is FQGTGA in the germline V gene. The CDR3 has 13 residues. V was cut by 5 bases and J by 4 bases, with 11 bases left in between. CDR3 loop: CASSATVGETQYF. The CDR3 nucleotides are TGTGCCAGCAGCGCGACAGTGGGAGAGACCCAGTACTTC. Full variable domain (missing parts from reference TRBV7-3 and TRBJ2-5): GAGVSQTPSNKVTEKGKYVELRCDPISGHTALYWYRQSLGQGPEFLIYFQGTGAADDSGLPNDRFFAVRPEGSVSTLKIQRTERGDSAVYLCASSATVGETQYFGPGTRLLVL.

The chain has TRBV20-1 and TRBJ1-5; tentative D call: TRBD1 (5 bases). The CDR3 extends over 13 amino acids. Germline CDR1 reads DFQATT; CDR2 reads SNEGSKA (reference sequence). V lost 0 bases, J lost 6 bases, and 9 bases lay in between. CDR3 sequence: CSAREGAGQPQHF. The CDR3 bases are TGCAGTGCTAGAGAAGGGGCGGGTCAGCCCCAGCATTTT.

This chain connects TRBV6-5 to TRBJ1-1; perhaps TRBD1 as D (6 bases). V lost 7 bases and J lost 5, with 8 bases in between. CDR1 MNHEY and CDR2 SVGAGI come from the germline V gene. This CDR3 is built from 11 residues. The CDR3 nucleotides read TGTGCCAGCACCCAGGGGACTGAAGCTTTCTTT. Translating it yields CASTQGTEAFF.